This TCR beta chain was sequenced for a study of T cell responses to AZD1222 COVID-19 vaccine. The wider study: Pooling was applied to second doses at about 4 or about 12 weeks. Overall study results and limits: Repertoires were obtained only post-peak T cell response. Spike-specific TCR breadth and depth went up after people got two AZD1222 doses.

In the case of this clone: Its matching antigen is unknown.

Trimming left V 1 base short and J 1 base short, with 10 bases between. The V gene's germline CDR1 is KGHSH and CDR2 LQKENI. This CDR3 is built from 15 residues. This table comes from immunoSEQ multiplex PCR, and its TCRdb copy is limited to in-frame clones, with some not included. Found here are 150,000 or so clones, approximately 94% of them singletons; the top ten hold about 2.1%. This TCR was sampled from an adult in good health. The rearrangement uses TRBV18 and TRBJ2-5; D not resolved. The sample consisted of peripheral blood, taken on day 0 of AZD1222 vaccination. The CDR3 DNA reads as TGTGCCAGCTCACCACTACCGCGAAGCCAAGAGACCCAGTACTTC. This codes for CASSPLPRSQETQYF.